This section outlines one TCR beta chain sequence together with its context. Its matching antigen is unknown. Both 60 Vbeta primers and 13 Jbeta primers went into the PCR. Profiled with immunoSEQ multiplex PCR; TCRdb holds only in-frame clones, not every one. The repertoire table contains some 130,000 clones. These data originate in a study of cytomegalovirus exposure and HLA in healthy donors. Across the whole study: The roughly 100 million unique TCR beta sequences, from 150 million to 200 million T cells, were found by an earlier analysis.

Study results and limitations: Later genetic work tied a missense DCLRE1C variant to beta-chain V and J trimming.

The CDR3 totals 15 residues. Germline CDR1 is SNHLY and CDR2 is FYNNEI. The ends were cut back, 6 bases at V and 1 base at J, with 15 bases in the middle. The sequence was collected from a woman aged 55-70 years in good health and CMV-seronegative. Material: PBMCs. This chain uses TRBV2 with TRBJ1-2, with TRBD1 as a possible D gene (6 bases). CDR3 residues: CASSPKTGGNYGYTF. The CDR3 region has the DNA TGTGCCAGCAGCCCAAAGACAGGAGGTAACTATGGCTACACCTTC.